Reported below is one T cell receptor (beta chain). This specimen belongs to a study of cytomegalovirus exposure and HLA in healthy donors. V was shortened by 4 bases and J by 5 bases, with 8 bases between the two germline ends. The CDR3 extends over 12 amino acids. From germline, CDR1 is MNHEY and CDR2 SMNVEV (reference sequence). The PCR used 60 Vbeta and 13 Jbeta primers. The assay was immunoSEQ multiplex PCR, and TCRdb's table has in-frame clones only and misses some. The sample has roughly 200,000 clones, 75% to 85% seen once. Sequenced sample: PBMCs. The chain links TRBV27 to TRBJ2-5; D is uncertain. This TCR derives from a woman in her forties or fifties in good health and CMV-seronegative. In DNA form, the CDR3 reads TGTGCCAGCAGTTCAGGCTATGAGACCCAGTACTTC. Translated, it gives CASSSGYETQYF.